This T cell receptor (beta chain) was found in a study of early T cells in non-severe SARS-CoV-2 infection. About the study: From unsorted whole blood, bulk RNA was sequenced, and the chains remained unpaired. Study outcomes and limitations: CD4 and private specificities were missed by VDJdb matching, which favored anti-spike CD8 responses.

Trimming left V 3 bases short and J 9 bases short, with 12 bases between. The CDR3 is 13 amino acids. Germline CDR1 reads MNHEY; CDR2 reads SMNVEV (reference sequence). This clonotype was counted ten times or more. The antigen is undetermined. Each single cDNA molecule received a unique molecular identifier. TCRdb reprocessed the 5' RACE reads via MiXCR and lists one record per CDR3 protein. The table includes about 100,000 distinct CDR3 sequences, about 12% detected once. This chain links TRBV27 with TRBJ1-5; D call uncertain. This receptor was taken from an adult who was a healthcare worker with PCR-confirmed SARS-CoV-2 infection or an uninfected control (not recorded which). Sequencing was performed on whole blood. The CDR3 DNA reads as TGTGCCAGCAGTTTTGCCAATCATCTGCCCCAGCATTTT. Translation gives CASSFANHLPQHF.